The 20 T cell receptor beta chains below come from one sample, sequenced in a study of beta chain features in type 1 diabetes. Investigators reverse transcribed all isolated RNA, so they sequenced expressed TCRB transcripts. Using immunoSEQ multiplex PCR, the repertoire was profiled, and TCRdb retains in-frame clones only, with some absent. This table has 850,000 to 900,000 clones, roughly a sixth appearing once. Sequencing was done on a sample of naive CD4+ T cells from blood. The receptor source for this set is a woman between 18 and 29 years old in good health.

A word on this clone: The sample contains more than one DNA sequence encoding this CDR3. V usage is TRBV6-5 and J usage is TRBJ2-7; maybe TRBD1 (5 bases). Trimming cost V 6 bases and J 2 bases, with 8 bases left between them. This CDR3 spans 12 amino acids. Germline CDR1 MNHEY, CDR2 SVGAGI. CDR3 sequence: CASRGQTYEQYF. Here the CDR3 DNA reads TGTGCCAGCAGGGGGCAGACCTACGAGCAGTACTTC.

J is TRBJ2-4 and V is TRBV6-6; unclear D gene. Germline CDR1 reads MNHNY; CDR2 reads SVGAGI (reference sequence). V gave up 5 bases and J gave up 0 bases, with 14 bases separating them. The CDR3 runs to 16 residues. CDR3 sequence (DNA): TGTGCCAGCAGTAGTGGACCGATACTAGCCAAAAACATTCAGTACTTC. Encoded protein: CASSSGPILAKNIQYF.

This clone was recorded a few times. The chain combines TRBV11-2 with TRBJ2-7, with a possible D match to TRBD1 (5 bases). The CDR3 totals 14 residues. The germline V gene encodes CDR1 SGHAT and CDR2 FQNNGV. With 5 bases removed from V and 0 bases from J, the gap between germline ends came to 11 bases. The CDR3 loop reads CASSTGRNSYEQYF. The CDR3 DNA reads as TGTGCCAGCAGCACAGGCAGAAACTCCTACGAGCAGTACTTC.

This clone was counted only a few times. The rearrangement links TRBV7-2 to TRBJ1-1; D perhaps matches TRBD1 (6 bases). Germline lookup yields CDR1 SGHTA and CDR2 FQGNSA. The CDR3 has 15 residues. V was pared by 0 bases and J by 0 bases, with 8 bases between. CDR3 DNA: TGTGCCAGCAGCTTAGCGGGGGCCGTGAACACTGAAGCTTTCTTT. Its translation: CASSLAGAVNTEAFF.

V usage is TRBV5-1 and J usage is TRBJ2-7; TRBD2 matches at 14 bases. The V segment lost 4 bases and the J segment 7 bases; nucleotides outside the gene matches: 7. The V gene's germline CDR1 is SGHRS and CDR2 YFSETQ. CDR3 length: 15 amino acids. The CDR3 DNA is TGCGCCAGCAGCGCGGGACTAGCGGGAGCGAGTGAGCAGTACTTC. Its protein is CASSAGLAGASEQYF.

V gene TRBV7-2 combines with J gene TRBJ2-1; D may be TRBD2 (6 bases). This CDR3 has 15 residues. Germline lookup yields CDR1 SGHTA and CDR2 FQGNSA. V lost 1 base and J 6 bases, leaving 13 bases between the germline ends. The chain's CDR3 is CASSLVRERFNEQFF. CDR3 DNA: TGTGCCAGCAGCTTAGTTCGGGAGAGGTTCAATGAGCAGTTCTTC.

The genes are TRBV11-2 and TRBJ2-3, with TRBD2 identical over 11 bases. Germline CDR1 reads SGHAT; CDR2 reads FQNNGV. V shed 5 bases and J 0 bases; nucleotides not matched to a gene: 4. This CDR3 comprises 16 residues. CDR3 in amino acids: CASSTRTSGSTDTQYF. The CDR3 region has the DNA TGTGCCAGCAGCACGAGGACTAGCGGGAGCACAGATACGCAGTATTTT.

This clone was observed a handful of times. This rearrangement joins TRBV7-2 to TRBJ2-3; 15 bases align to TRBD2. Trimming at V came to 3 bases and at J to 6 bases, leaving 7 bases not matched to a gene. The CDR3 covers 17 residues. CDR1 SGHTA and CDR2 FQGNSA come from the germline V gene. The CDR3 reads CASSLLGLAGGPDTQYF. The CDR3 DNA follows: TGTGCCAGCAGCTTGCTAGGACTAGCGGGAGGGCCGGATACGCAGTATTTT.

CDR3 sequence: CASSFGDGYEQYF. The CDR3 nucleotides are TGTGCCAGCAGCTTTGGGGACGGATACGAGCAGTACTTC. The rearrangement links TRBV7-9 to TRBJ2-7; D is perhaps TRBD1 or TRBD2 (5 bases each). CDR1 SEHNR and CDR2 FQNEAQ come from the germline V gene (reference sequence). The CDR3 runs to 13 residues. V gave up 3 bases and J gave up 4 bases, with 10 bases separating them.

As regards this clone: In the same sample, other DNA sequences code for this CDR3. The V gene is TRBV7-9, the J gene TRBJ2-7; 11 nucleotides match TRBD2. Germline trimming cut 5 bases from V and 0 bases from J; bases unmatched to any gene: 3. Per the germline V gene, CDR1 is SEHNR and CDR2 is FQNEAQ (reference sequence). The CDR3 is 15 amino acids. The CDR3 reads CASSLGLAGSYEQYF. CDR3 coding DNA: TGTGCCAGCAGCCTAGGACTAGCGGGCTCCTACGAGCAGTACTTC.

This clone has only a few counts. The chain employs TRBV7-2 and TRBJ1-1; no firm D call. Germline V gives CDR1 SGHTA, CDR2 FQGNSA. The V end lost 1 base, the J end lost 0 bases, and 12 bases lay between the germline ends. CDR3 length equals 16 residues. CDR3 loop: CASSLVVTLMNTEAFF. Here the CDR3 DNA reads TGTGCCAGCAGCTTAGTAGTGACGCTCATGAACACTGAAGCTTTCTTT.

This clone was seen ten or more times. The chain has TRBV23-1 and TRBJ2-6; the D is unclear. TRBV23-1 is filed as an ORF, its function uncertain. Trimming stripped 6 bases from V and 1 base from J, with 19 bases between. The CDR3 sequence is 18 residues long. CDR3 DNA: TGCGCCAGCAGCCCTAATCGGACCACTCCTTCTGGGGCCAACGTCCTGACTTTC. This sequence encodes CASSPNRTTPSGANVLTF.

This clone was recorded a few times. This sequence joins TRBV5-4 and TRBJ2-1; D remains unclear. CDR3 length: 15 residues. V dropped 3 bases and J dropped 4 bases, with 14 bases sitting between them. Germline CDR1 is SGHNT and CDR2 is YYREEE (reference sequence). The CDR3 sequence: CASSSFAAQYNEQFF. CDR3 coding DNA: TGTGCCAGCAGCTCCTTTGCGGCCCAATACAATGAGCAGTTCTTC.

This clone was detected only a few times. This rearrangement joins TRBV7-2 to TRBJ2-7; D remains unclear. Deletions cut 3 bases from V and 3 bases from J, with 9 bases between. This CDR3 has 13 amino acids. Germline V gene sequence: CDR1 SGHTA, CDR2 FQGNSA. The CDR3, as DNA: TGTGCCAGCAGCTTCCGCGGCATCTACGAGCAGTACTTC. Protein: CASSFRGIYEQYF. The full variable domain, its missing parts supplied by reference TRBV7-2 and TRBJ2-7, is GAGVSQSPSNKVTEKGKDVELRCDPISGHTALYWYRQSLGQGLEFLIYFQGNSAPDKSGLPSDRFSAERTGGSVSTLTIQRTQQEDSAVYLCASSFRGIYEQYFGPGTRLTVT.

V and J are TRBV5-4 and TRBJ2-5, with D possibly TRBD1 on 5 matching bases. From germline, CDR1 is SGHNT and CDR2 YYREEE (reference sequence). V shed 1 base and J shed 2 bases, with 6 bases lying between them. CDR3 size: 13 residues. The CDR3 coding sequence is TGTGCCAGCAGCTTGAACAGGCAAGAGACCCAGTACTTC. It codes for CASSLNRQETQYF. Full variable domain (outside the CDR3, taken from reference TRBV5-4 and TRBJ2-5): ETGVTQSPTHLIKTRGQQVTLRCSSQSGHNTVSWYQQALGQGPQFIFQYYREEENGRGNFPPRFSGLQFPNYSSELNVNALELDDSALYLCASSLNRQETQYFGPGTRLLVL.

The V gene is TRBV28, the J gene TRBJ1-2; 7 bases line up with TRBD1. Germline CDR1 MDHEN, CDR2 SYDVKM. J was trimmed by 8 bases and V by 7 bases; bases with no gene match: 13. The CDR3 sequence is 14 residues long. For the CDR3, the DNA is TGTGCCAGCACCGTGCTTGGACAGGTCCACGGCTACACCTTC. It translates to CASTVLGQVHGYTF.

The CDR3 nucleotides are TGCAGCGTCATAGCCGGGACAGGGTCTGGAAACACCATATATTTT. As protein: CSVIAGTGSGNTIYF. The rearrangement links TRBV29-1 to TRBJ1-3; TRBD1 matches 9 bases. The V and J ends lost 6 bases and 1 base, in that order; junction bases with no gene match: 7. CDR1 and CDR2 from the germline V gene are SQVTM and ANQGSEA. The CDR3 totals 15 residues.

The chain joins TRBV7-6 to TRBJ2-5; the match to TRBD1 covers 9 bases. V was pared by 4 bases and J by 2 bases, with 2 bases of the junction left unmatched. Germline V gene sequence: CDR1 SGHVS, CDR2 FNYEAQ. The CDR3 contains 14 residues. Written as DNA, the CDR3 is TGTGCCAGCAGCTGGGGACAGGGTCAAGAGACCCAGTACTTC. It encodes CASSWGQGQETQYF.

The chain has TRBV7-9 and TRBJ2-1; TRBD2 matches at 9 bases. After removal of 4 bases from V and 7 bases from J, the junction contained 11 bases not matched to a gene. The V gene's germline CDR1 is SEHNR and CDR2 FQNEAQ (reference sequence). The length of the CDR3 is 16 residues. The CDR3 sequence: CASSSLAGAAWNEQFF. CDR3 DNA: TGTGCCAGCAGCTCCTTAGCGGGAGCGGCTTGGAATGAGCAGTTCTTC. The whole variable domain, filled in from reference TRBV7-9 and TRBJ2-1, reads DTGVSQNPRHKITKRGQNVTFRCDPISEHNRLYWYRQTLGQGPEFLTYFQNEAQLEKSRLLSDRFSAERPKGSFSTLEIQRTEQGDSAMYLCASSSLAGAAWNEQFFGPGTRLTVL.

The V call is TRBV9, the J call TRBJ2-3; D is ambiguous. The CDR3 is made up of 13 amino acids. Germline-derived CDR1 and CDR2 are SGDLS and YYNGEE. V dropped 4 bases and J dropped 4 bases, with 10 bases sitting between them. Here the CDR3 DNA reads TGTGCCAGCAGCACACCGTCGGCAGATACGCAGTATTTT. Its translation: CASSTPSADTQYF. The full variable domain, completed using reference TRBV9 and TRBJ2-3, is DSGVTQTPKHLITATGQRVTLRCSPRSGDLSVYWYQQSLDQGLQFLIQYYNGEERAKGNILERFSAQQFPDLHSELNLSSLELGDSALYFCASSTPSADTQYFGPGTRLTVL.